Reported below is one TCR beta chain. CDR1 is SGHAT and CDR2 is FQNNGV in the germline V gene. Trimming at V came to 5 bases and at J to 6 bases, leaving 6 bases not matched to a gene. The CDR3 is made up of 13 amino acids. Assay used: immunoSEQ multiplex PCR; TCRdb lists only in-frame clones, some missing. Of fewer than 350,000 clones in the sample, 85% were seen once. The data originate from a study of blood T cell repertoires in COVID-19. Sequenced sample: PBMCs or T cells enriched from blood (not recorded which). V usage is TRBV11-2 and J usage is TRBJ1-2; 7 nucleotides line up with TRBD1. This clonotype originated in a woman aged 25 to 39 who had been exposed to COVID-19. For the CDR3, the DNA is TGTGCCAGCAGCGCCCCGACAGGGCATGGCTACACCTTC. It codes for CASSAPTGHGYTF. The whole variable domain, remainder taken from reference TRBV11-2 and TRBJ1-2, is EAGVAQSPRYKIIEKRQSVAFWCNPISGHATLYWYQQILGQGPKLLIQFQNNGVVDDSQLPKDRFSAERLKGVDSTLKIQPAKLEDSAVYLCASSAPTGHGYTFGSGTRLTVV.